These 19 T cell receptor beta chains originate from one sample sequenced in a study of control samples from healthy donors and cancer patients. Sequencing used immunoSEQ multiplex PCR; TCRdb keeps in-frame clones, though not all of them. The data contain 95,000 to 110,000 clones, 85% to 90% of them singletons. Material: PBMCs. Receptors originate from a man in his fifties or sixties with lung cancer.

This chain uses TRBV5-1 with TRBJ1-2; the match to TRBD1 covers 9 bases. Per germline, CDR1 SGHRS and CDR2 YFSETQ. The junction had 7 bases not matched to a gene; V was cut back by 4 bases and J by 6 bases. There are 14 residues in the CDR3. CDR3 in DNA: TGCGCCAGCAGCCCTATAGGACAGGGGAATGGCTACACCTTC. Encoded protein: CASSPIGQGNGYTF.

The chain links TRBV3-1 (or the pseudogene TRBV3-2) to TRBJ1-5; weak D call: TRBD1 (6 bases). Germline CDR1 LGHDT, CDR2 YNNKEL (reference sequence). There are 13 residues in the CDR3. V was trimmed by 7 bases and J by 3 bases, leaving 10 bases between them. CDR3 DNA: TGTGCCAGCACGTCAGGGGACAATCAGCCCCAGCATTTT. This gives the protein CASTSGDNQPQHF.

The rearrangement joins TRBV6-5 to TRBJ2-3, with unresolved D. This CDR3 spans 13 amino acids. The germline V and J ends were trimmed by 5 bases and 0 bases, with 6 bases remaining between them. Germline CDR1 is MNHEY and CDR2 is SVGAGI. CDR3 sequence: CASSNPSTDTQYF. DNA for the CDR3: TGTGCCAGCAGTAACCCTAGCACAGATACGCAGTATTTT.

The chain carries TRBV2 and TRBJ2-5, with a weak D call TRBD1 (5 bases). The CDR3 runs 16 residues. Looked up from germline, CDR1 is SNHLY and CDR2 is FYNNEI. The germline V and J ends were trimmed by 3 bases and 5 bases, with 19 bases remaining between them. CDR3 residues: CASSESHQGLGETQYF. The DNA for the CDR3 is TGTGCCAGCAGTGAGTCCCATCAGGGATTAGGGGAGACCCAGTACTTC.

The chain carries TRBV5-4 and TRBJ2-7, with 10 bases that match TRBD1. Germline V gives CDR1 SGHNT, CDR2 YYREEE (reference sequence). CDR3 size: 14 residues. J was trimmed by 1 base and V by 5 bases; bases with no gene match: 3. The CDR3: CASRGQGNSYEQYF. The CDR3 DNA reads as TGTGCCAGCAGGGGACAGGGGAATTCCTACGAGCAGTACTTC. The complete variable domain, with remaining parts taken from reference TRBV5-4 and TRBJ2-7, reads ETGVTQSPTHLIKTRGQQVTLRCSSQSGHNTVSWYQQALGQGPQFIFQYYREEENGRGNFPPRFSGLQFPNYSSELNVNALELDDSALYLCASRGQGNSYEQYFGPGTRLTVT.

This rearrangement joins TRBV30 to TRBJ1-5; D may be TRBD1 (6 bases). V lost 2 bases to trimming and J lost 7 bases, with 12 bases between them. CDR1 is GTSNPN and CDR2 is SVGIG in the germline V gene (reference sequence). This CDR3 is built from 13 residues. The CDR3 here is CAWSSQGMQPQHF. DNA of the CDR3: TGTGCCTGGAGTTCCCAGGGGATGCAGCCCCAGCATTTT.

This clone occurred once. This chain connects TRBV10-1 to TRBJ2-5; D might be TRBD1 or TRBD2, each matching 5 bases. Germline assignment: CDR1 WNHNN and CDR2 SYGVQD (reference sequence). The CDR3 length is 10 residues. V shed 11 bases and J shed 4 bases, with 8 bases lying between them. The CDR3 sequence: CAGTGETQYF. In DNA form, the CDR3 reads TGCGCCGGGACGGGAGAGACCCAGTACTTC.

The chain carries TRBV5-1 and TRBJ2-1; 9 bases are shared with TRBD2. CDR3 length: 17 amino acids. V lost 4 bases and J lost 4; bases outside the gene matches: 12. Germline V gene sequence: CDR1 SGHRS, CDR2 YFSETQ. Here the CDR3 reads CASSPQPGLALYNEQFF. CDR3 nucleotide sequence: TGCGCCAGCAGCCCCCAGCCGGGACTAGCTCTATACAATGAGCAGTTCTTC.

In its sample, this clone was seen once. The rearrangement links TRBV2 to TRBJ2-2, with TRBD1 as a possible D gene (5 bases). Per the germline V gene, CDR1 is SNHLY and CDR2 is FYNNEI. This CDR3 region has 13 residues. Trimming stripped 4 bases from V and 3 bases from J, with 6 bases between. The CDR3 here is CASSARDTGELFF. In DNA, the CDR3 is TGTGCCAGCAGTGCCAGGGACACCGGGGAGCTGTTTTTT.

The V gene is TRBV12-1, the J gene TRBJ1-1; TRBD1 was called by the table and not checked on the DNA. TRBV12-1 is described as a pseudogene. The CDR3 totals 18 residues. DNA of the CDR3: TGTGCCAGCAGCCAGAACGTCAAGACAGGGGGCGTTGAGACTGAAGCTTTCTTT. Translation gives CASSQNVKTGGVETEAFF.

The J gene is TRBJ1-2, the V gene TRBV5-4; D not certain. The germline gives CDR1 SGHNT, CDR2 YYREEE (reference sequence). V was pared by 0 bases and J by 6 bases, with 6 bases between. The length of the CDR3 is 12 residues. CDR3 DNA sequence: TGTGCCAGCAGCTTGGTGGCAGATGGCTACACCTTC. Amino acid sequence: CASSLVADGYTF.

The rearrangement uses TRBV24-1 and TRBJ1-5, with 9 bases identical to TRBD1. Germline V gene lookup returns CDR1 KGHDR and CDR2 SFDVKD. There are 14 residues in the CDR3. V was clipped by 9 bases and J by 3 bases; unmatched bases: 5. This CDR3 reads CATAGTGYNQPQHF. DNA for the CDR3: TGTGCCACCGCCGGGACAGGGTACAATCAGCCCCAGCATTTT.

The chain has TRBV5-1 and TRBJ2-2; TRBD1 matches at 7 bases. Germline V gene lookup returns CDR1 SGHRS and CDR2 YFSETQ. The CDR3 consists of 14 residues. V was pared by 8 bases and J by 2 bases, with 6 bases of the junction left unmatched. This CDR3 reads CASFRDSNTGELFF. For the CDR3, the DNA is TGCGCCAGTTTCCGGGACAGCAACACCGGGGAGCTGTTTTTT.

V and J are TRBV27 and TRBJ1-2; tentative D call: TRBD1 (6 bases). The CDR3 consists of 12 residues. Between the trimmed V and J ends, which lost 6 bases and 4 bases, there was a span of 9 bases. The germline V gene encodes CDR1 MNHEY and CDR2 SMNVEV (reference sequence). The CDR3 loop reads CASRDSLYGYTF. Here the CDR3 DNA reads TGTGCCAGCAGGGACAGTCTCTATGGCTACACCTTC.

The rearrangement uses TRBV12-3 or TRBV12-4 and TRBJ1-2; 8 bases agree with TRBD1. Trimming took 1 base from V and 5 from J; bases not matched to a gene: 0. The CDR3 consists of 13 residues. CDR3 protein: CASSLGDRYGYTF. The CDR3 coding sequence is TGTGCCAGCAGTTTAGGGGACAGGTATGGCTACACCTTC.

This clone was seen a handful of times. The chain joins TRBV7-2 to TRBJ2-2, with TRBD2 matching over 9 bases. J was trimmed by 4 bases and V by 2 bases; bases with no gene match: 8. This CDR3 comprises 17 residues. In germline, CDR1 is SGHTA, CDR2 FQGNSA. The CDR3 loop reads CASSLWTSAGFTGELFF. The CDR3 DNA reads TGTGCCAGCAGCTTATGGACTAGCGCGGGGTTCACCGGGGAGCTGTTTTTT.

This sequence joins TRBV5-8 and TRBJ1-4; the match to TRBD1 covers 7 bases. The CDR3 extends over 15 amino acids. Germline V lookup: CDR1 SGHTS, CDR2 YDEGEE. The trim removed 4 bases at V and 7 bases at J, leaving 10 bases unmatched. The CDR3 DNA follows: TGTGCCAGCAGCCGGGATACAGGGGCGGGTGAAAAACTGTTTTTT. Residues: CASSRDTGAGEKLFF. The full variable domain, with the rest looked up from reference TRBV5-8 and TRBJ1-4, is EAGVTQSPTHLIKTRGQQATLRCSPISGHTSVYWYQQALGLGLQFLLWYDEGEERNRGNFPPRFSGRQFPNYSSELNVNALELEDSALYLCASSRDTGAGEKLFFGSGTQLSVL.

This chain uses TRBV6-5 with TRBJ1-1; D not certain. The V gene lost 6 bases and the J gene lost 1 base, with 9 bases spanning the gap. This CDR3 is 13 amino acids long. In germline, CDR1 is MNHEY, CDR2 SVGAGI. The CDR3 is CASRPYQNTEAFF. CDR3 DNA: TGTGCCAGCAGGCCATACCAGAACACTGAAGCTTTCTTT.

The rearrangement links TRBV6-5 to TRBJ1-2; D may be TRBD1 (6 bases). V lost 4 bases and J 9 bases, leaving 18 bases between the germline ends. There are 14 residues in the CDR3. Germline loops: CDR1 MNHEY, CDR2 SVGAGI. CDR3 DNA sequence: TGTGCCAGCAGTTCCGATCACAGGGCTTTGAGCTACACCTTC. This codes for CASSSDHRALSYTF.